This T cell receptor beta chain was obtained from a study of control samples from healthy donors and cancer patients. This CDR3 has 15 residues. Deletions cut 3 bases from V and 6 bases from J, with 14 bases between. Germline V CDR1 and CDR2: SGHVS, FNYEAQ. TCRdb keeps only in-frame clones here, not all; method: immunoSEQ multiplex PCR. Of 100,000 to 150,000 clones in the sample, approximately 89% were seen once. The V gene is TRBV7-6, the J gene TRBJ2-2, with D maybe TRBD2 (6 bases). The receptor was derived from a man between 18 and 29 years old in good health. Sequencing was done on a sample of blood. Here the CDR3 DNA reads TGTGCCAGCAGCTTGGGAGGCGGGACCGCCGGGGAGCTGTTTTTT. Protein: CASSLGGGTAGELFF.